This TCR beta chain appears in the sequencing data of a study of T cell responses to AZD1222 COVID-19 vaccine. CDR3 length: 15 amino acids. Germline V lookup: CDR1 SGHRS, CDR2 YFSETQ. J lost 5 bases, V lost 0 bases, and 5 bases had no gene match. The data were produced by immunoSEQ multiplex PCR, yet TCRdb's version contains in-frame clones alone and is incomplete. The sample contains around 66,000 clones, 79% of which appear only once. This TCR came from an adult in good health. V gene TRBV5-1 combines with J gene TRBJ2-5, with TRBD1 matching over 9 bases. The specimen was peripheral blood, collected on day 0 of MenACWY control vaccination. In DNA form, the CDR3 reads TGCGCCAGCAGCTTGGTCGGGACAGGGAAGGAGACCCAGTACTTC. Amino acids: CASSLVGTGKETQYF.